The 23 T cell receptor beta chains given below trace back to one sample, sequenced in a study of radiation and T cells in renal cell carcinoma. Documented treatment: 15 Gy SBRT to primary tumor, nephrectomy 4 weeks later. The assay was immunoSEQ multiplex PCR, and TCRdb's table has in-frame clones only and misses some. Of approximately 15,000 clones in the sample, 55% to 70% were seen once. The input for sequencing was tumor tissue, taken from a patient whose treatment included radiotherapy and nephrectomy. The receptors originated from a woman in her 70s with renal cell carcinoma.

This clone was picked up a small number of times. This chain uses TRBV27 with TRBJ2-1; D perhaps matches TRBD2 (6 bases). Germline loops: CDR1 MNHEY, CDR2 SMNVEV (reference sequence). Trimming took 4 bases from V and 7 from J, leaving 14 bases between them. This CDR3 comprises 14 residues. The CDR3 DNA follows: TGTGCCAGCAGTTCGGCTAGCGATTGGAATGAGCAGTTCTTC. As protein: CASSSASDWNEQFF.

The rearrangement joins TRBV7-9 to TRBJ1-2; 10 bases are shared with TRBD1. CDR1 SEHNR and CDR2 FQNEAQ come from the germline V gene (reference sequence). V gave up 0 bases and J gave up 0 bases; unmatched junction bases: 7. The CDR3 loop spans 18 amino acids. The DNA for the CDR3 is TGTGCCAGCAGCTTAGCCGGGACAGGGGACAGGCCTAACTATGGCTACACCTTC. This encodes CASSLAGTGDRPNYGYTF.

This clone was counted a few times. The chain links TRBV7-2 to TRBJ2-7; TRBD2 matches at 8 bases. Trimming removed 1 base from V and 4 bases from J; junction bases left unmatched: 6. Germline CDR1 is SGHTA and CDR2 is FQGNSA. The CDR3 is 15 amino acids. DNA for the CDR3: TGTGCCAGCAGCTTAGGGAGCGGGAGAAGTTACGAGCAGTACTTC. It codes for CASSLGSGRSYEQYF.

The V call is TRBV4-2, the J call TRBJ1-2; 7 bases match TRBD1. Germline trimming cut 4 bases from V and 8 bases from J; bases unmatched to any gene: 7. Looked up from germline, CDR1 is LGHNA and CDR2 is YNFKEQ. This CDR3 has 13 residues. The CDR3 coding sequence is TGTGCCAGCAGCCCCGGGCTAGGGGGCGGCTACACCTTC. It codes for CASSPGLGGGYTF.

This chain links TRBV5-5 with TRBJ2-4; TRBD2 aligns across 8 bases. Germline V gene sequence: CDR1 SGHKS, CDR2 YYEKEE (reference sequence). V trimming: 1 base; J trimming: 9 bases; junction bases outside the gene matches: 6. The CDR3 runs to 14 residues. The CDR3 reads CASSLIGREAIQYF. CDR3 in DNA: TGTGCCAGCAGCTTGATTGGGCGGGAGGCCATTCAGTACTTC.

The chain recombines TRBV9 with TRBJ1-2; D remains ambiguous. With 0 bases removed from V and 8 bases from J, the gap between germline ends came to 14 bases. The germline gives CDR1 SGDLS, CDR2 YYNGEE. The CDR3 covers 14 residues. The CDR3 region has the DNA TGTGCCAGCAGCGTAGGAGGCGACCTCCGCGGCTACACCTTC. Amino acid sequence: CASSVGGDLRGYTF.

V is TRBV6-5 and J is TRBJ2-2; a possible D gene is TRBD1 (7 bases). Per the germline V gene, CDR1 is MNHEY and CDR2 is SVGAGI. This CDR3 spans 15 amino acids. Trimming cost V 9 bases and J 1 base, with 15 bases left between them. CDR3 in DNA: TGTGCCAGTTTCCAGGGGGGCCGGAACACCGGGGAGCTGTTTTTT. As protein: CASFQGGRNTGELFF.

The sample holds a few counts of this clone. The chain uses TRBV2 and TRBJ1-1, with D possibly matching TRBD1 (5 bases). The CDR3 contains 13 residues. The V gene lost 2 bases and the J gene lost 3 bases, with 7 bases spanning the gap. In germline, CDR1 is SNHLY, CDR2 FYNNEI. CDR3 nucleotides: TGTGCCAGCAGTGAAAGCAGGGACACTGAAGCTTTCTTT. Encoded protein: CASSESRDTEAFF.

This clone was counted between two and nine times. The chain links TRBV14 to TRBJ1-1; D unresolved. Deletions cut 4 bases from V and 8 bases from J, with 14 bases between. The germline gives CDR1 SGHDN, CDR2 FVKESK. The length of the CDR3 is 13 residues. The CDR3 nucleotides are TGTGCCAGCAGCCGAGCGGCAGGAGAGGAAGCTTTCTTT. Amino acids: CASSRAAGEEAFF.

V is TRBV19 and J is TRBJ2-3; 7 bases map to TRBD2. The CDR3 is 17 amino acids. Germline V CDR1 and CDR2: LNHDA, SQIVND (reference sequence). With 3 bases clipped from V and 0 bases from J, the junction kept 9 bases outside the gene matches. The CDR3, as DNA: TGTGCCAGTAGTATTACGGGACTAACTTCTAGCACAGATACGCAGTATTTT. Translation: CASSITGLTSSTDTQYF. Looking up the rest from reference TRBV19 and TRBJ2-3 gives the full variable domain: DGGITQSPKYLFRKEGQNVTLSCEQNLNHDAMYWYRQDPGQGLRLIYYSQIVNDFQKGDIAEGYSVSREKKESFPLTVTSAQKNPTAFYLCASSITGLTSSTDTQYFGPGTRLTVL.

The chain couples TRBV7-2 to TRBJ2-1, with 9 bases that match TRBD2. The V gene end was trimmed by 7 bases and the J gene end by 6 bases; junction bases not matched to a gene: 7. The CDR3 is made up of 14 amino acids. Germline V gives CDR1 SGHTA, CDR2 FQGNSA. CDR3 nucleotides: TGTGCCAGCAACATATTAGCGGGAGTCAATGAGCAGTTCTTC. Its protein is CASNILAGVNEQFF.

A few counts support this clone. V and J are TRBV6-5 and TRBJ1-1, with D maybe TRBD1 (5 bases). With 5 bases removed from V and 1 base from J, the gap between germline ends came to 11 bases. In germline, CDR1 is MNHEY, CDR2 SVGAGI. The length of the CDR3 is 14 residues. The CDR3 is CASSAGLGNTEAFF. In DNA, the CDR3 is TGTGCCAGCAGTGCGGGACTGGGGAACACTGAAGCTTTCTTT.

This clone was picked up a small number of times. The CDR3 reads CASSAMTSGGELFF. The CDR3 DNA reads as TGCGCCAGCAGTGCCATGACCTCGGGCGGGGAGCTGTTTTTT. This sequence joins TRBV10-1 and TRBJ2-2; D is ambiguous. The CDR3 runs to 14 residues. With 4 bases removed from V and 7 bases from J, the gap between germline ends came to 13 bases. Germline-derived CDR1 and CDR2 are WNHNN and SYGVQD (reference sequence).

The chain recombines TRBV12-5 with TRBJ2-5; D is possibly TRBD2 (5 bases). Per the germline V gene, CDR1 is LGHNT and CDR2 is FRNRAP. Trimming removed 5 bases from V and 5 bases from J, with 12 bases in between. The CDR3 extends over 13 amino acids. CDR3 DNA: TGTGCTAGTGGTAGGGAGCCGGGGGAGACCCAGTACTTC. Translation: CASGREPGETQYF.

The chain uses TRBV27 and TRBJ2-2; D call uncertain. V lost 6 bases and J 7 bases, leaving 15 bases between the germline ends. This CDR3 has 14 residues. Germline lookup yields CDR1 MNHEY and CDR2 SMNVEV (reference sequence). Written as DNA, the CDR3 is TGTGCCAGCAGAGGAACACTGCCGGGCGGGGAGCTGTTTTTT. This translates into CASRGTLPGGELFF.

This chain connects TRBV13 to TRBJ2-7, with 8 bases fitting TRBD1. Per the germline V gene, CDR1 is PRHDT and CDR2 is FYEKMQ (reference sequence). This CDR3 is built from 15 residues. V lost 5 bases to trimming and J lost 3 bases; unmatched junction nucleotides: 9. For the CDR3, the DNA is TGTGCCAGCAGCAGCCGTCACAGGGGGGTCTACGAGCAGTACTTC. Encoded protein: CASSSRHRGVYEQYF. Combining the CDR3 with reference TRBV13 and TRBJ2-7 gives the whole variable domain AAGVIQSPRHLIKEKRETATLKCYPIPRHDTVYWYQQGPGQDPQFLISFYEKMQSDKGSIPDRFSAQQFSDYHSELNMSSLELGDSALYFCASSSRHRGVYEQYFGPGTRLTVT.

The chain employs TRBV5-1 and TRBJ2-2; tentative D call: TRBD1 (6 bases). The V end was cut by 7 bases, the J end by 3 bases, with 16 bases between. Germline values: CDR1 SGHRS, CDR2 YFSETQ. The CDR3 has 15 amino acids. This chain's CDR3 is CASLSHRDYTGELFF. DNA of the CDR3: TGCGCCAGCTTGTCCCACAGGGATTACACCGGGGAGCTGTTTTTT.

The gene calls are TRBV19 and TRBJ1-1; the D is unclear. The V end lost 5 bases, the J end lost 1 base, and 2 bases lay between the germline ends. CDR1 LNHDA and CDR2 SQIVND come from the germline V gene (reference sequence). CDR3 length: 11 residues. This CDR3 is CASSRNTEAFF. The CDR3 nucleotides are TGTGCCAGTAGTCGGAACACTGAAGCTTTCTTT.

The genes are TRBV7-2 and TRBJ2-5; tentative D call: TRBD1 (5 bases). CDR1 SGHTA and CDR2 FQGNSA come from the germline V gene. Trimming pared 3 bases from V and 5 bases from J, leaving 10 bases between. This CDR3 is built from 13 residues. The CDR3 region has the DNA TGTGCCAGCAGCTTTGGGGCCCTGGAGACCCAGTACTTC. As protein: CASSFGALETQYF.

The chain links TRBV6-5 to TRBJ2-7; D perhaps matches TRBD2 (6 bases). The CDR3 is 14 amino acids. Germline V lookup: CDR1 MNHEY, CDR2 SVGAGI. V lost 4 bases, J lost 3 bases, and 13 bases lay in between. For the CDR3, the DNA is TGTGCCAGCAGTTTCTCCCACGGGGGCTACGAGCAGTACTTC. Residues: CASSFSHGGYEQYF.

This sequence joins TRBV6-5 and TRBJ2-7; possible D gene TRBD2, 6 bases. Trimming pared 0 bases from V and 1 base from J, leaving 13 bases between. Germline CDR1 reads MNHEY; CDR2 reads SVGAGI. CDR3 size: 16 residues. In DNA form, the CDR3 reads TGTGCCAGCAGTTACTCCCACGGGACTGCATCCTACGAGCAGTACTTC. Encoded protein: CASSYSHGTASYEQYF.

The CDR3 bases are TGTGCCAGTAGTAGCGGACAGGGTGATTCACCCCTCCACTTT. Its translation: CASSSGQGDSPLHF. The chain joins TRBV19 to TRBJ1-6; 8 bases line up with TRBD1. Germline CDR1 LNHDA, CDR2 SQIVND (reference sequence). The CDR3 has 14 amino acids. Trimming cost V 4 bases and J 8 bases; bases outside gene matches: 4.

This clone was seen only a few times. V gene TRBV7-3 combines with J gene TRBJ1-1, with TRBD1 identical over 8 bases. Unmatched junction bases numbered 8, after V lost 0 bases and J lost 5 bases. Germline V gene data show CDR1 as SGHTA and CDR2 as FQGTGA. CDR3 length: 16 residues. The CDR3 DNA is TGTGCCAGCAGCTTAACACCCCCAGGGGGCGGTACTGAAGCTTTCTTT. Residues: CASSLTPPGGGTEAFF.